This T cell receptor beta chain stems from a study of OX40 agonist ivuxolimab in advanced cancers. Across the whole study: Patients were given ivuxolimab, an antibody that agonizes OX40 (CD134). Males comprised 82.7% of the group, whose mean age was approximately 60 years (range roughly 23 to 80).

The J segment lost 10 bases and the V segment lost 4 bases, leaving 11 bases of the junction unmatched. Germline lookup yields CDR1 SGHKS and CDR2 YYEKEE (reference sequence). The CDR3 loop spans 14 amino acids. Of note for this clone: The antigen remains undetermined.

Study-level findings and limits: CD8+ T cells averaged more expanded clones than CD4+.

TCRdb's table, derived via immunoSEQ multiplex PCR, lists solely in-frame clones and lacks some. The top ten hold approximately 2.2% of the sample, which has fewer than 75,000 clones, 91% seen once. Sequenced material: CD4+ or CD8+ T cells sorted from blood, taken in a trial of the OX40 agonist ivuxolimab. This receptor was taken from an adult with an advanced solid tumor such as melanoma, head and neck, liver or kidney cancer. The chain joins TRBV5-5 to TRBJ1-1; 9 bases align to TRBD1. CDR3: CASSVLPGQGAAFF. As DNA, the CDR3 is TGTGCCAGCAGCGTACTACCGGGACAGGGAGCAGCTTTCTTT.